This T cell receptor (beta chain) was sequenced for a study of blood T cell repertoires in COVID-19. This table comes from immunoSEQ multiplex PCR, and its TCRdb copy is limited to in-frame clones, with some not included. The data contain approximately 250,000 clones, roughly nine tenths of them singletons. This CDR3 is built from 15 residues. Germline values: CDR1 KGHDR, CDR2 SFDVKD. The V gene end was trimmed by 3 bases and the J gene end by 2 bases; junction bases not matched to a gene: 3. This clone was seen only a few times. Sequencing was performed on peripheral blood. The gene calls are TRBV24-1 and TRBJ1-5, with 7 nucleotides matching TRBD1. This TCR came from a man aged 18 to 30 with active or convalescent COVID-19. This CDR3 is CATSDADRGNQPQHF. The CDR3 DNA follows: TGTGCCACCAGTGATGCAGACAGGGGCAATCAGCCCCAGCATTTT.